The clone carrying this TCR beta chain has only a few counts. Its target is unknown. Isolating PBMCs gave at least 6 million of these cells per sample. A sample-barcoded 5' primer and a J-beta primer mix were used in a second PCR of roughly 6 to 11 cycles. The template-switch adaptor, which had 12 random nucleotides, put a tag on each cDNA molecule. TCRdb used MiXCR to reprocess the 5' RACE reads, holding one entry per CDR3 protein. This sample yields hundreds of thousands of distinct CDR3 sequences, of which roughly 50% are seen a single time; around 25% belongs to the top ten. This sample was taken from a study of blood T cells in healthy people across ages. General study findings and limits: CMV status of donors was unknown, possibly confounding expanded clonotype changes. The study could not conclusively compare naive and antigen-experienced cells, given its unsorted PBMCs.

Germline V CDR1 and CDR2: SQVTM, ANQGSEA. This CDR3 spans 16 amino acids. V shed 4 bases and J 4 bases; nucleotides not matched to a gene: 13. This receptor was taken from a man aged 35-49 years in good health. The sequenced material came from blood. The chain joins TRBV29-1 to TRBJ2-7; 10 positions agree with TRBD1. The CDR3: CSVVPGTGETTYEQYF. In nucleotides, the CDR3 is TGCAGCGTTGTCCCTGGGACAGGGGAGACCACGTACGAGCAGTACTTC.